This T cell receptor beta chain was recovered during a study of molecular identifiers for immune sequencing clone quantification. TCRdb processed the PCR reads anew with MiXCR; each CDR3 protein has one entry. In the table there are 490,000 or so distinct CDR3 sequences, about 25% of which are singletons. This clonotype was seen ten or more times. This CDR3 spans 14 amino acids. J was trimmed by 2 bases and V by 7 bases; bases with no gene match: 7. V and J are TRBV12-3 or TRBV12-4 and TRBJ2-5, with 7 bases matching TRBD1. The sequence came from a human donor in good health. Some libraries in this study had Jurkat cell RNA spiked in. Sequenced input: naive CD8+ T cells from blood, with Jurkat cell RNA spiked in. Subset noted: FACS-sorted CD8+CD4-CCR7+CD45RA+ naive T cells. Here the CDR3 reads CASKTTGRQETQYF. CDR3 nucleotides: TGTGCCAGCAAGACGACAGGGCGGCAAGAGACCCAGTACTTC.